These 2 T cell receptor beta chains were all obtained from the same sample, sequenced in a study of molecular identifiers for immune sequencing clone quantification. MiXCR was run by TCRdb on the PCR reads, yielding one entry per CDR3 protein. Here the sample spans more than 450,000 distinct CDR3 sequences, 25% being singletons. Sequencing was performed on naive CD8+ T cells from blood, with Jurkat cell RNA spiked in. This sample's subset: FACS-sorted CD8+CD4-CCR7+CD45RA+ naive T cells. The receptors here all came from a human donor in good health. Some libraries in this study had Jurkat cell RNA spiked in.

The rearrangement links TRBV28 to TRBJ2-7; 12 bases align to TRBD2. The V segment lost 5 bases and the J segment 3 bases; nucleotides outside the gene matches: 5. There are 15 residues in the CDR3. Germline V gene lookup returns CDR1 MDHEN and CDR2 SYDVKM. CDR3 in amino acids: CASSAGLAGFYEQYF. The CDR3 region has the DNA TGTGCCAGCAGTGCCGGACTAGCGGGGTTCTACGAGCAGTACTTC.

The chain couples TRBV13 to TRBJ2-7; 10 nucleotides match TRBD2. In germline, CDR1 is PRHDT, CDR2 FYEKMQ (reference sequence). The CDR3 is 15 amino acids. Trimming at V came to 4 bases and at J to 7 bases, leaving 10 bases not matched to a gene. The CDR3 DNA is TGTGCCAGCAGCTCCGTGCTAGCGGGAGTTTATGAGCAGTACTTC. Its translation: CASSSVLAGVYEQYF.